This TCR beta chain was profiled in a study of T-cell reconstitution after alpha-beta-depleted transplantation in children. Looked up from germline, CDR1 is SGHNT and CDR2 is YENEEA. This CDR3 is 14 amino acids long. The V gene lost 2 bases and the J gene lost 6 bases, with 10 bases spanning the gap. The TCRbeta library incorporated unique molecular identifiers. TCRdb recomputed calls from the PCR reads with MiXCR, one row per CDR3 protein. Here the sample spans a few hundred thousand distinct CDR3 sequences, approximately 10% being singletons. This clonotype was seen many times. Its specificity is unknown. Findings of the study overall: Some patients owed their high day-60 TCRbeta diversity to surviving recipient T cells and thymic progenitors.

The TCR sequence derives from a child under two years old with acute myeloid leukemia, due to receive a stem cell transplant. This material consisted of PBMCs, taken before TCRalphabeta/CD19-depleted stem cell transplant. This chain uses TRBV11-3 with TRBJ2-2; unclear D gene. CDR3 residues: CASSLSPRAGELFF. The CDR3 region has the DNA TGTGCCAGCAGCTTATCCCCACGGGCCGGGGAGCTGTTTTTT. Filled out from reference TRBV11-3 and TRBJ2-2, the complete variable domain reads EAGVVQSPRYKIIEKKQPVAFWCNPISGHNTLYWYLQNLGQGPELLIRYENEEAVDDSQLPKDRFSAERLKGVDSTLKIQPAELGDSAVYLCASSLSPRAGELFFGEGSRLTVL.